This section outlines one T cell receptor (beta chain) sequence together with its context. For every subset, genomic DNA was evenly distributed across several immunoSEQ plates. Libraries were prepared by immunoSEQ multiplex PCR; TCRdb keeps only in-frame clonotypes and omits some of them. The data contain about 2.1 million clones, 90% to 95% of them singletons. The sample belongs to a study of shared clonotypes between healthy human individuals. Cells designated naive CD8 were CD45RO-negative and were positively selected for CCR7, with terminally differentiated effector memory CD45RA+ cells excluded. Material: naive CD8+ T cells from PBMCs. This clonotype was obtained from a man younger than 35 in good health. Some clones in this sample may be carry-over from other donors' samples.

This CDR3 reads CASSVRPGLAGEETQYF. CDR3 bases: TGTGCCAGCAGCGTTCGACCGGGACTAGCGGGAGAAGAGACCCAGTACTTC. This rearrangement joins TRBV13 to TRBJ2-5; 14 bases are a match to TRBD2. The CDR3 has 17 residues. Germline V lookup: CDR1 PRHDT, CDR2 FYEKMQ (reference sequence). Losses at the gene ends were 5 bases for V and 3 bases for J; bases not matched to a gene: 8. Combining the CDR3 with reference TRBV13 and TRBJ2-5 gives the whole variable domain AAGVIQSPRHLIKEKRETATLKCYPIPRHDTVYWYQQGPGQDPQFLISFYEKMQSDKGSIPDRFSAQQFSDYHSELNMSSLELGDSALYFCASSVRPGLAGEETQYFGPGTRLLVL.